This entry features one TCR beta chain sequence. Trimming cost V 5 bases and J 3 bases; bases outside gene matches: 5. CDR1 and CDR2 from the germline V gene are SNHLY and FYNNEI. The CDR3 sequence is 14 residues long. Original processing methods: Researchers report that nucleated cell counts were estimated from reference gene primer amplification. Assay: immunoSEQ multiplex PCR; the TCRdb copy retains only in-frame clones and omits some. Clonal size and the V and J genes are those of that table, whereas D and trimming came from the DNA. This table has 330,000 or so clones, approximately 89% appearing once. The data derive from a study of blood T cell repertoires in COVID-19. The overall study: Acute and convalescent COVID-19 specimens originated in the United States, Italy and Spain.

The rearrangement uses TRBV2 and TRBJ1-2; 8 nucleotides match TRBD1. This clonotype was sampled from a woman aged 60-75 years with COVID-19, enrolled during active disease. The sequenced sample was peripheral blood. The CDR3 DNA reads TGTGCCAGCAGTCGACAGGGGCCTTACTATGGCTACACCTTC. It translates to CASSRQGPYYGYTF.